This T cell receptor beta chain was profiled in a study of blood T cell repertoires in COVID-19. For the study at large: Some COVID-19 samples were acute and others convalescent; all came from the United States, Italy and Spain. The analysed material was cDNA or gDNA that came from T cells, B-cell-depleted T cells, or PBMCs.

Here immunoSEQ multiplex PCR was the method, and the copy in TCRdb shows in-frame clones only, minus some. The sample holds 150,000 or so clones; approximately 80% are singletons and the top ten take approximately 5.1%. The CDR3 extends over 17 amino acids. V was trimmed by 4 bases and J by 0 bases, leaving 18 bases between them. Germline V gene data show CDR1 as LGHNA and CDR2 as YSLEER. Membership in each cohort depended on participant-reported clinical history. In the 2 weeks before study entry, exposed participants met a COVID-19 case, which was PCR-confirmed or clinician-diagnosed. This chain connects TRBV4-3 to TRBJ1-1; possible D gene TRBD1, 5 bases. Material: PBMCs or T cells enriched from blood (not recorded which). The receptor comes from a man in his 70s who had been exposed to COVID-19. The CDR3 DNA follows: TGCGCCAGCAGCCCCGGGGGAAGGTCTCACATGAACACTGAAGCTTTCTTT. Translated, it gives CASSPGGRSHMNTEAFF.